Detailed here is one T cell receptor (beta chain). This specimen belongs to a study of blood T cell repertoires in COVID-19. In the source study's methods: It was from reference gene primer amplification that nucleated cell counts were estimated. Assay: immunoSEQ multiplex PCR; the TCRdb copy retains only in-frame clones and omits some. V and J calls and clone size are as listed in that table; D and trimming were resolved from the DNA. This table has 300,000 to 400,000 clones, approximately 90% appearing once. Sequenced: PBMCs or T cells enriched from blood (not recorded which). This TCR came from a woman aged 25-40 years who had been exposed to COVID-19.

The CDR3 DNA is TGTGCCAGCAGCTCGCGGGGGGCCGCCTACGAGCAGTACTTC. This codes for CASSSRGAAYEQYF. This chain links TRBV6-5 with TRBJ2-7; 8 positions match TRBD2. Trimming removed 6 bases from V and 2 bases from J; junction bases left unmatched: 6. Germline CDR1 reads MNHEY; CDR2 reads SVGAGI. The CDR3 is made up of 14 amino acids.